This T cell receptor (beta chain) was sequenced in a study of blood T cell repertoires in COVID-19. Study-wide context: Samples taken during acute and convalescent COVID-19 were collected in the United States, Italy and Spain.

Methods used by the authors: Scientists estimated how many nucleated cells there were by amplifying reference gene primers. TCRdb's table, derived via immunoSEQ multiplex PCR, lists solely in-frame clones and lacks some. V and J calls plus clone size are reproduced from that table; the DNA served to infer D and trimming. The table records tens of thousands of clones, roughly 84% of them present only once. The CDR3 runs 17 residues. The trim removed 3 bases at V and 6 bases at J, leaving 10 bases unmatched. Germline CDR1 is MNHNS and CDR2 is SASEGT. Sequencing used peripheral blood. The clonotype comes from a man between 45 and 60 years old with acute or convalescent COVID-19. J is TRBJ1-6 and V is TRBV6-1, with 8 nucleotides matching TRBD1. As DNA, the CDR3 is TGTGCCAGCAGTGACGGACAGGGCGTTTTTCGTAATTCACCCCTCCACTTT. This translates into CASSDGQGVFRNSPLHF.